One TCR beta chain is described in this entry. Its target is not known. The CDR3 length is 15 residues. The ends were cut back, 6 bases at V and 12 bases at J, with 21 bases in the middle. Germline CDR1 and CDR2: MDHEN and SYDVKM. Documented time point: peripheral blood 6 weeks after treatment start. Locally advanced or metastatic urothelial carcinoma affected all patients. This sample was included in a study of PD-L1 blockade in urothelial cancer. General observations from the study: A below-median TCR clonality in blood before treatment predicted better survival.

Method: immunoSEQ multiplex PCR; TCRdb's copy keeps in-frame clones and lacks some. The data hold about 45,000 clones, with 80% to 90% observed a single time. This specimen was PBMCs, taken around atezolizumab (anti-PD-L1) treatment. The receptor comes from a man between 60 and 70 years old with urothelial cancer. This rearrangement joins TRBV28 to TRBJ1-6; D call uncertain. The CDR3 is CASRPTPGREVPLHF. The CDR3 DNA reads TGTGCCAGCAGACCCACCCCCGGGCGGGAGGTACCCCTCCACTTT.